A selection of T cell receptor beta chains follows, all from one sample in a study of T cells in Graves' hyperthyroidism and ophthalmopathy. TCRdb used MiXCR to reprocess the multiplex PCR reads, holding one entry per CDR3 protein. Among a few hundred thousand distinct CDR3 sequences, around 46% were seen once, and the ten largest hold around 7.7%. Sequenced: peripheral blood or thyroid tissue (not recorded which). The receptors originated from a woman younger than 35 with Graves' hyperthyroidism. Both conserved end residues are part of each CDR3. Fields, in order: clone size, D gene, J gene, V gene, CDR3 protein, CDR3 DNA. The D gene is left open where the match is weak. Size is stated for part of the rows, as once, few or many counts, or as a class when the clone is expanded.

.	.	TRBJ1-5	TRBV10-3	CATSGQGSWQETQHF	TGTGCCACCAGCGGGCAGGGGAGTTGGCAAGAGACCCAGCATTTT
many	.	TRBJ2-5	TRBV7-7	CASSHDTQETQYF	TGTGCCAGCAGCCATGACACACAAGAGACCCAGTACTTC
.	TRBD2	TRBJ2-5	TRBV7-7	CASAAAGPETQYF	TGTGCTAGCGCCGCAGCGGGACCTGAGACCCAGTACTTC
.	TRBD1	TRBJ2-3	TRBV20-1	CSALRTGNTQYF	TGCAGTGCACTAAGGACAGGGAACACGCAGTATTTT
many	TRBD2	TRBJ2-7	TRBV2	CASTISGRGAYEQYF	TGTGCCAGCACTATAAGCGGGAGGGGAGCTTACGAGCAGTACTTC
many	TRBD1	TRBJ2-5	TRBV11-3	CASSSRTGVNQETQYF	TGTGCCAGCAGCTCTCGGACAGGGGTAAACCAAGAGACCCAGTACTTC
.	TRBD2	TRBJ2-1	TRBV7-9	CASSLARGLAGDNEQFF	TGTGCCAGCAGCTTAGCGAGGGGACTAGCGGGAGACAATGAGCAGTTCTTC
.	TRBD2	TRBJ2-7	TRBV2	CASSGGRGLYEQYF	TGTGCCAGCAGTGGCGGGAGGGGGCTCTACGAGCAGTACTTC
.	.	TRBJ1-5	TRBV7-8	CASSSWEEDNNQPQHF	TGTGCCAGCAGCTCGTGGGAAGAGGACAACAATCAGCCCCAGCATTTT
few	.	TRBJ2-3	TRBV20-1	CSARDKGGATQDTQYF	TGCAGTGCTAGAGATAAGGGGGGTGCGACCCAGGATACGCAGTATTTT
many	.	TRBJ1-2	TRBV20-1	CSALGLNTNYGYTF	TGCAGTGCCCTCGGCTTAAATACCAACTATGGCTACACCTTC
many	TRBD1	TRBJ1-5	TRBV4-1	CASSFRQGRNQPQHF	TGCGCCAGCAGCTTTAGACAGGGCCGCAATCAGCCCCAGCATTTT
.	.	TRBJ2-3	TRBV20-1	CSAVRSDTQYF	TGCAGTGCCGTTCGTTCGGATACGCAGTATTTT
.	.	TRBJ1-5	TRBV7-8	CASSGLAGGNQPQHF	TGTGCCAGCAGCGGCCTGGCGGGGGGCAATCAGCCCCAGCATTTT
once	TRBD1	TRBJ2-7	TRBV29-1	CSLMLDRNYEQYF	TGCAGCCTCATGCTGGACAGGAACTACGAGCAGTACTTC
.	.	TRBJ1-4	TRBV29-1	CSATPRGIGEKLFF	TGCAGCGCCACCCCCCGGGGGATCGGTGAAAAACTGTTTTTT
many	.	TRBJ1-5	TRBV7-2	CASSLGQGGIGQPQHF	TGTGCCAGCAGCCTCGGGCAGGGAGGAATCGGTCAGCCCCAGCATTTT
many	.	TRBJ1-3	TRBV12-3/TRBV12-4	CASIPGGSGNTIYF	TGTGCCAGCATCCCCGGGGGCTCTGGAAACACCATATATTTT
many	.	TRBJ2-7	TRBV29-1	CSVEIFRDDQTVSYEQYF	TGCAGCGTTGAGATCTTCAGGGACGACCAAACGGTTTCCTACGAGCAGTACTTC
.	.	TRBJ1-3	TRBV25-1	CASSEYAGGAKGNTIYF	TGTGCCAGCAGTGAATACGCTGGTGGGGCGAAAGGAAACACCATATATTTT
.	.	TRBJ2-5	TRBV7-9	CASSFPGDGATQYF	TGTGCCAGCTCATTCCCAGGGGACGGTGCGACCCAGTACTTC
.	TRBD2	TRBJ2-5	TRBV4-1	CASSQDGLAGVKTQYF	TGCGCCAGCAGCCAAGATGGACTAGCGGGAGTAAAGACCCAGTACTTC
.	.	TRBJ1-2	TRBV10-3	CAISERDNYGYTF	TGTGCCATCAGTGAGCGGGATAACTATGGCTACACCTTC
.	.	TRBJ2-7	TRBV7-6	CASGGFGSAYNEQYF	TGTGCCAGTGGGGGGTTTGGTAGCGCTTACAATGAGCAGTACTTC
many	.	TRBJ2-7	TRBV4-1	CASSQVGTVSYEQYF	TGCGCCAGCAGCCAAGTCGGGACGGTCTCCTACGAGCAGTACTTC
many	.	TRBJ1-1	TRBV29-1	CSVVSAPRDTEAFF	TGCAGCGTTGTGAGTGCCCCGCGGGACACTGAAGCTTTCTTT
many	.	TRBJ1-1	TRBV30	CAWRGYFSTEAFF	TGTGCCTGGAGAGGGTACTTTTCCACTGAAGCTTTCTTT
many	.	TRBJ2-7	TRBV7-8	CASSPIGGARLSYEQYF	TGTGCCAGCAGCCCGATAGGTGGGGCTCGCCTCTCCTACGAGCAGTACTTC
.	.	TRBJ2-5	TRBV20-1	CSFGQQETQYF	TGCAGTTTCGGACAACAAGAGACCCAGTACTTC
many	.	TRBJ1-1	TRBV7-6	CASTTRGMNTEAFF	TGTGCCAGCACCACCCGGGGAATGAACACTGAAGCTTTCTTT
many	.	TRBJ1-6	TRBV7-3	CASSSHPASPLHF	TGTGCCAGCAGCTCACACCCCGCTTCACCCCTCCACTTT
.	TRBD2	TRBJ2-7	TRBV4-2	CASSQGRGDYEQYF	TGTGCCAGCAGCCAAGGCCGGGGGGACTACGAGCAGTACTTC
.	.	TRBJ2-7	TRBV10-3	CAISEGGVYGYEQYF	TGTGCCATCAGTGAAGGGGGAGTCTATGGCTACGAGCAGTACTTC
many	.	TRBJ2-5	TRBV6-1	CASSQGTKETQYF	TGTGCCAGCAGTCAAGGGACGAAAGAGACCCAGTACTTC
few	TRBD1	TRBJ1-1	TRBV9	CASSVGAGGVRNTEAFF	TGTGCCAGCAGCGTAGGGGCAGGGGGCGTGAGGAACACTGAAGCTTTCTTT
.	TRBD1	TRBJ2-5	TRBV2	CASSTGTGLKETQYF	TGTGCCAGCAGTACTGGGACAGGTCTTAAGGAGACCCAGTACTTC
many	.	TRBJ1-2	TRBV10-3	CAVQKKTGWPYGYTF	TGTGCCGTCCAGAAAAAAACAGGGTGGCCCTATGGCTACACCTTC
.	.	TRBJ1-5	TRBV7-9	CASSQDPSQGPRHF	TGTGCCAGCAGCCAAGATCCGTCCCAAGGGCCCCGGCATTTT
.	.	TRBJ1-1	TRBV24-1	CASSDEGWGTEAFF	TGTGCCAGCAGTGATGAGGGATGGGGCACTGAAGCTTTCTTT
.	TRBD1	TRBJ1-1	TRBV19	CASSIVSGGNAEAFF	TGTGCCAGTAGTATAGTCTCAGGGGGGAACGCTGAAGCTTTCTTT
few	.	TRBJ1-5	TRBV20-1	CSARAGGSNQPQHF	TGCAGTGCTAGGGCGGGGGGTAGCAATCAGCCCCAGCATTTT
.	.	TRBJ1-5	TRBV10-3	CAISELQETQHF	TGTGCCATCAGTGAGCTTCAAGAGACCCAGCATTTT
.	.	TRBJ1-2	TRBV7-2	CASSLEPGVYAF	TGTGCCAGCAGCTTGGAGCCAGGGGTCTACGCCTTC
.	.	TRBJ1-3	TRBV3-1	CASSQEGHGNTIYF	TGTGCCAGCAGCCAAGAGGGTCATGGAAACACCATATATTTT
many	.	TRBJ2-2	TRBV9	CASSGGWGYTGELFF	TGTGCCAGCAGCGGAGGGTGGGGATACACCGGGGAGCTGTTTTTT
many	.	TRBJ1-1	TRBV5-6	CASSLPISGKGAFF	TGTGCCAGCAGCCTACCAATCTCAGGGAAAGGAGCTTTCTTT
.	.	TRBJ2-1	TRBV2	CASSSVGHEQFF	TGTGCCAGCAGTTCAGTGGGCCATGAGCAGTTCTTC
many	.	TRBJ1-1	TRBV27	CASSPGGRNTEAFF	TGTGCCAGCAGCCCGGGAGGGAGGAACACTGAAGCTTTCTTT
.	.	TRBJ2-7	TRBV15	CATKLGTVSYEQYF	TGTGCCACCAAATTGGGGACGGTCTCCTACGAGCAGTACTTC
.	.	TRBJ2-7	TRBV20-1	CSARGEAGNSYEQYF	TGCAGTGCTAGAGGAGAGGCGGGAAACTCCTACGAGCAGTACTTC